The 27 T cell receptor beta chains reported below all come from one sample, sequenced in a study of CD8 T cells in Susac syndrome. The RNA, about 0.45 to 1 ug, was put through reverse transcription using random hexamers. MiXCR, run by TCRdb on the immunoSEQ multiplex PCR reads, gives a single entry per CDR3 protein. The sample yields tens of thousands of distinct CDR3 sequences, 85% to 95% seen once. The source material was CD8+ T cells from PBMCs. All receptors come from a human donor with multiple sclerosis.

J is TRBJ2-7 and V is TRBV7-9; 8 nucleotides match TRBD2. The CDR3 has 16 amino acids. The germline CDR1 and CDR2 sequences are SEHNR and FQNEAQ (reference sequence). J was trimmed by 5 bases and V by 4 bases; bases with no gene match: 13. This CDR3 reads CASSSTLAGKENEQYF. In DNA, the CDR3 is TGTGCCAGCAGCTCCACTTTAGCGGGAAAAGAGAACGAGCAGTACTTC.

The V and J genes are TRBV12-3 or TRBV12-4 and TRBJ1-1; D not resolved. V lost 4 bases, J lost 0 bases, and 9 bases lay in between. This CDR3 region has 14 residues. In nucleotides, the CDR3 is TGTGCCAGCAGTTCCATATTTCTGAACACTGAAGCTTTCTTT. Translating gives CASSSIFLNTEAFF.

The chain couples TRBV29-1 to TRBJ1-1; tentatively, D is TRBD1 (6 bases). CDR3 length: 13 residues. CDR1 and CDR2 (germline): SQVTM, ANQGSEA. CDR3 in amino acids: CTLAATGNTEAFF. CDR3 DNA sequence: TGCACCCTCGCGGCGACAGGGAACACTGAAGCTTTCTTT.

In nucleotides, the CDR3 is TGTGCCAGCAGCCAAGATCTGACTAGCGGGACTTACAATGAGCAGTTCTTC. Protein product: CASSQDLTSGTYNEQFF. The J gene is TRBJ2-1, the V gene TRBV3-1; 11 bases are a match to TRBD2. The CDR3 has 17 amino acids. V lost 0 bases and J lost 4; bases outside the gene matches: 5. Germline CDR1 LGHDT, CDR2 YNNKEL (reference sequence).

CDR3 in DNA: TGTGCCAGCGGGCTTAGGGGTCCCGGAGATTTCTTAACTCCTAGCACAGATACGCAGTATTTT. This codes for CASGLRGPGDFLTPSTDTQYF. The V gene is TRBV6-1, the J gene TRBJ2-3, with D possibly being TRBD1 (5 bases). V lost 8 bases to trimming and J lost 0 bases, with 33 bases between them. Looked up from germline, CDR1 is MNHNS and CDR2 is SASEGT. The CDR3 sequence is 21 residues long.

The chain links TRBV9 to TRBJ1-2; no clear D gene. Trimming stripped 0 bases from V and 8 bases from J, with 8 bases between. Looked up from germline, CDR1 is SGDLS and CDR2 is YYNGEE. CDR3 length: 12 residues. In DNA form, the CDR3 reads TGTGCCAGCAGCGTAGCTACGGAGGGCTACACCTTC. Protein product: CASSVATEGYTF.

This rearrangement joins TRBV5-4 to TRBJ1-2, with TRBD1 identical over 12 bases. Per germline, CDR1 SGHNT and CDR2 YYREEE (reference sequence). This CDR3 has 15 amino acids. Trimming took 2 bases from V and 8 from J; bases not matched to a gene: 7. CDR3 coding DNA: TGTGCCAGCAGCTTCGGGACAGGGGGCAGTTTCGGCTACACCTTC. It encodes CASSFGTGGSFGYTF.

The CDR3 DNA follows: TGTGCCAGCAGTTTGGGGACAGGGTTTCAGCCCCAGCATTTT. Translating gives CASSLGTGFQPQHF. The chain carries TRBV27 and TRBJ1-5; 9 nucleotides align to TRBD1. V was pared by 3 bases and J by 6 bases, with 3 bases of the junction left unmatched. This CDR3 comprises 14 residues. Germline CDR1 is MNHEY and CDR2 is SMNVEV (reference sequence).

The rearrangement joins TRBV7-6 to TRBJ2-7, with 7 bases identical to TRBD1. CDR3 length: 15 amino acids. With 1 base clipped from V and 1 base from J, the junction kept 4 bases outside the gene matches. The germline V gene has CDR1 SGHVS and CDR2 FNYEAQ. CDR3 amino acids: CASSLEETGSYEQYF. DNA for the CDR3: TGTGCCAGCAGCTTAGAGGAGACAGGGTCCTACGAGCAGTACTTC.

CDR3 coding DNA: TGTGCCAGCAGCTTAGGGGAAGTGAATCAGCCCCAGCATTTT. Protein: CASSLGEVNQPQHF. The chain couples TRBV13 to TRBJ1-5; no clear D gene. V lost 0 bases to trimming and J lost 4 bases, with 7 bases between them. This CDR3 has 14 amino acids. Germline V lookup: CDR1 PRHDT, CDR2 FYEKMQ (reference sequence).

The CDR3 loop reads CASSIPPFDEQYF. The CDR3 bases are TGTGCCAGTAGTATACCCCCATTTGACGAGCAGTACTTC. This chain connects TRBV19 to TRBJ2-7, with D unresolved. This CDR3 is built from 13 residues. Trimming removed 2 bases at V and 5 bases at J, with 10 bases between. Germline V gene lookup returns CDR1 LNHDA and CDR2 SQIVND (reference sequence).

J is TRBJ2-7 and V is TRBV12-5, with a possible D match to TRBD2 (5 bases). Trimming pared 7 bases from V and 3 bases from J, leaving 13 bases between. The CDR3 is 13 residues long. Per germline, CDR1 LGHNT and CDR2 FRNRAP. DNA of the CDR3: TGTGCTAGTGTTGCAGCGGTCCGCTACGAGCAGTACTTC. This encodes CASVAAVRYEQYF.

In nucleotides, the CDR3 is TGCAGCGTTGAAGATAAGGCAACCTACGAGCAGTACTTC. Protein: CSVEDKATYEQYF. The genes are TRBV29-1 and TRBJ2-7; no clear D. V lost 0 bases and J 2 bases, leaving 8 bases between the germline ends. CDR3 length equals 13 residues. Germline V gene data show CDR1 as SQVTM and CDR2 as ANQGSEA.

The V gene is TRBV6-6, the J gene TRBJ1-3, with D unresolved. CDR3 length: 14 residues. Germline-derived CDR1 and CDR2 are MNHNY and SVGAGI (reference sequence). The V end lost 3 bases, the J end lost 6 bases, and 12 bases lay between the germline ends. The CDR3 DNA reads TGTGCCAGCAGTTATTCAGCGGTTACAAACACCATATATTTT. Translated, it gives CASSYSAVTNTIYF.

The CDR3 sequence: CASSFRGGVNTEAFF. DNA for the CDR3: TGCGCCAGCAGCTTTCGGGGGGGGGTGAACACTGAAGCTTTCTTT. This rearrangement joins TRBV5-1 to TRBJ1-1, with D perhaps matching TRBD1 (5 bases). The CDR3 totals 15 residues. V lost 2 bases, J lost 0 bases, and 11 bases lay in between. Germline V gene sequence: CDR1 SGHRS, CDR2 YFSETQ.

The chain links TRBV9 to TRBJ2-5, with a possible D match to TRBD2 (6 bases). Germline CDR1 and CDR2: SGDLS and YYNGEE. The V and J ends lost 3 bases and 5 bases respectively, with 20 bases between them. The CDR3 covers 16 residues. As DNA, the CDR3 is TGTGCCAGCAGCGCCTTCGGGACTCCCACCGTTGAGACCCAGTACTTC. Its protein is CASSAFGTPTVETQYF.

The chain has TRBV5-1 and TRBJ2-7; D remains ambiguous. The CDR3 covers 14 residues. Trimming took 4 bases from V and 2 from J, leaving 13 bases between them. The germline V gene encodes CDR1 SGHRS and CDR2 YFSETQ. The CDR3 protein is CASSIDTGAYEQYF. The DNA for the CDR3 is TGCGCCAGCAGCATAGACACTGGTGCCTACGAGCAGTACTTC.

CDR3 DNA: TGCGCCAGCAGCCAAGAAGTTCGGGACCCCTATGGCTACACCTTC. Translation gives CASSQEVRDPYGYTF. The genes are TRBV4-3 and TRBJ1-2; D may be TRBD1 (5 bases). Germline assignment: CDR1 LGHNA and CDR2 YSLEER. Trimming removed 0 bases from V and 4 bases from J, with 12 bases in between. The CDR3 runs to 15 residues.

The CDR3 reads CASSSRGGGPNEQYF. For the CDR3, the DNA is TGTGCCAGCAGCTCCAGGGGGGGAGGGCCCAACGAGCAGTACTTC. The chain joins TRBV7-6 to TRBJ2-7, with D perhaps given as TRBD1 or TRBD2 (7 bases each). V gave up 4 bases and J gave up 5 bases, with 18 bases separating them. CDR3 length equals 15 residues. CDR1 SGHVS and CDR2 FNYEAQ come from the germline V gene.

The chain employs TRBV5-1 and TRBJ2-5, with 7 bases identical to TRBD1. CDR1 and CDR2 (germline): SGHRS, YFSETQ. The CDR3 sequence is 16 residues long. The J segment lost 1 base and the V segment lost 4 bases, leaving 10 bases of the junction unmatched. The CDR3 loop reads CASSPPQGQRQETQYF. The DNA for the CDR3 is TGCGCCAGCAGCCCCCCCCAGGGACAGCGCCAAGAGACCCAGTACTTC.

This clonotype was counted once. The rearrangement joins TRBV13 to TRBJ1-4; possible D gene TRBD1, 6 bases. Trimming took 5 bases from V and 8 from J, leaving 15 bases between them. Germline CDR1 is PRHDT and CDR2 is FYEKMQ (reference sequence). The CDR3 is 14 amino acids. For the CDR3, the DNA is TGTGCCAGCAGCCCTGATGGGGGCAGGGAAAAACTGTTTTTT. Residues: CASSPDGGREKLFF.

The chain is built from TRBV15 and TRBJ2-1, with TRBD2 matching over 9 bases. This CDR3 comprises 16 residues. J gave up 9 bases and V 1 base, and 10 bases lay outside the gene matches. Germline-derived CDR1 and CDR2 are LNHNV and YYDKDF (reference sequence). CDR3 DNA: TGTGCCACCAGCAGAGGCAACCGCATAGCGGGGGCTGAGCAGTTCTTC. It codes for CATSRGNRIAGAEQFF. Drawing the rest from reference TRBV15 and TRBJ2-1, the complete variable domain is DAMVIQNPRYQVTQFGKPVTLSCSQTLNHNVMYWYQQKSSQAPKLLFHYYDKDFNNEADTPDNFQSRRPNTSFCFLDIRSPGLGDTAMYLCATSRGNRIAGAEQFFGPGTRLTVL.

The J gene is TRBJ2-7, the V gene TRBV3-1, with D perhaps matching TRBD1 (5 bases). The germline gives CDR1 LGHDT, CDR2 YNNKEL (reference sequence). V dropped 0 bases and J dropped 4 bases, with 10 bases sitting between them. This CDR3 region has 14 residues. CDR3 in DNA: TGTGCCAGCAGCCAAGATACAGGATTGTACGAGCAGTACTTC. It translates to CASSQDTGLYEQYF.

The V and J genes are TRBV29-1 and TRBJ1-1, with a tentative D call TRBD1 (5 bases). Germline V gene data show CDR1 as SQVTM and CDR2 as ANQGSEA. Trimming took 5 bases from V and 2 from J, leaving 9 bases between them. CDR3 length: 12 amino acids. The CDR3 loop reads CSVLDKNTEAFF. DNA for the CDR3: TGCAGCGTTTTGGACAAAAACACTGAAGCTTTCTTT.

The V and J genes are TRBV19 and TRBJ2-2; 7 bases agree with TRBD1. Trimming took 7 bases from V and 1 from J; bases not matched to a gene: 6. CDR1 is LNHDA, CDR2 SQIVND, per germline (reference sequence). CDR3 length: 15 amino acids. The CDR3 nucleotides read TGTGCCAGTAAACTTGGGACAGAGAACACCGGGGAGCTGTTTTTT. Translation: CASKLGTENTGELFF.

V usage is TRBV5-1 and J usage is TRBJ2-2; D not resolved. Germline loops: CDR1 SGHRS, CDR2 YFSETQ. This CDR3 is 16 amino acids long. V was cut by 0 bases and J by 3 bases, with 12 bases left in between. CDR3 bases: TGCGCCAGCAGCTTGGCCGATGCCGGGTACACCGGGGAGCTGTTTTTT. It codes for CASSLADAGYTGELFF.

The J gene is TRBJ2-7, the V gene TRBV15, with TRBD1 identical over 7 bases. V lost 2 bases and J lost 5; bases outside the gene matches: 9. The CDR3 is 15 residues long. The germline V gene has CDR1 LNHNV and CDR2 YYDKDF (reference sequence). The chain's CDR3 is CATSRIRQGANEQYF. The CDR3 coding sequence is TGTGCCACCAGCAGAATCCGACAGGGTGCTAACGAGCAGTACTTC. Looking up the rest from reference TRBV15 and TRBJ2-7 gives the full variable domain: DAMVIQNPRYQVTQFGKPVTLSCSQTLNHNVMYWYQQKSSQAPKLLFHYYDKDFNNEADTPDNFQSRRPNTSFCFLDIRSPGLGDTAMYLCATSRIRQGANEQYFGPGTRLTVT.